The clone carrying this T cell receptor beta chain was picked up many times. RNA transcripts were the source from which TCR beta CDR3 regions were amplified. HTBI primers were used in a first-round RT-PCR, which preceded a second-round multiplex PCR. TCRdb used MiXCR to reprocess the multiplex PCR reads, holding one entry per CDR3 protein. The table shows hundreds of thousands of distinct CDR3 sequences, with 20% to 25% occurring only once. This sample stems from a study of Graves' ophthalmopathy and Graves' hyperthyroidism. Calling hyperthyroidism stable required that no ophthalmopathy show up within 18 months of follow-up. The authors enrolled newly diagnosed hyperthyroidism patients aged 18 to 65 with under 2 months' duration. PBMCs came from 10 ml of fresh peripheral blood. In germline, CDR1 is SEHNR, CDR2 FQNEAQ (reference sequence). Losses at the gene ends were 5 bases for V and 7 bases for J; bases not matched to a gene: 3. This CDR3 is built from 14 residues.

The TCR was taken from a woman aged 18 to 35 with stable Graves' hyperthyroidism. Some clones in this sample may be carry-over from other donors' samples. The specimen was peripheral blood. The gene calls are TRBV7-9 and TRBJ1-6; TRBD1 matches at 9 bases. The CDR3 is CASSQGQGNSPLHF. The DNA of the CDR3 is TGTGCCAGCAGCCAGGGACAGGGAAATTCACCCCTCCACTTT.